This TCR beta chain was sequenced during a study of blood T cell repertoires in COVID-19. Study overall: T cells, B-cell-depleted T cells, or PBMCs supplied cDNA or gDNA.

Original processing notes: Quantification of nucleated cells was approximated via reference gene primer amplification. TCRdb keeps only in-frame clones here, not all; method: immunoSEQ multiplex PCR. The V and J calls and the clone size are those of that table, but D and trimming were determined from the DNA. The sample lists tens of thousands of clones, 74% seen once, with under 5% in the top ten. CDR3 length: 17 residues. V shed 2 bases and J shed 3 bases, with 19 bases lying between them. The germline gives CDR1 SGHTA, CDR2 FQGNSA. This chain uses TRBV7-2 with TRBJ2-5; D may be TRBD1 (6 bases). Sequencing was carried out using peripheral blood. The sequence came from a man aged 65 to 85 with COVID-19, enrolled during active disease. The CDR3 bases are TGTGCCAGCAGCTTAACCGGGACACGGATCGGAAAAGAGACCCAGTACTTC. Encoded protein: CASSLTGTRIGKETQYF.